This T cell receptor beta chain was profiled in a study of control samples from healthy donors and cancer patients. Some clones are missing from TCRdb's copy, which holds only in-frame ones; the method was immunoSEQ multiplex PCR. In the table there are more than 100,000 clones, roughly 90% of which are singletons. The CDR3 sequence is 14 residues long. Trimming took off 3 bases at V and 2 bases at J, with 11 bases between the two ends. The germline CDR1 and CDR2 sequences are MNHEY and SMNVEV (reference sequence). Sequenced input: blood. This receptor was obtained from a man aged 18 to 30 in good health. The chain joins TRBV27 to TRBJ2-7; D is unclear. The CDR3 coding sequence is TGTGCCAGCAGTTTCTTAAACCCGCCCTACGAGCAGTACTTC. Its translation is CASSFLNPPYEQYF.